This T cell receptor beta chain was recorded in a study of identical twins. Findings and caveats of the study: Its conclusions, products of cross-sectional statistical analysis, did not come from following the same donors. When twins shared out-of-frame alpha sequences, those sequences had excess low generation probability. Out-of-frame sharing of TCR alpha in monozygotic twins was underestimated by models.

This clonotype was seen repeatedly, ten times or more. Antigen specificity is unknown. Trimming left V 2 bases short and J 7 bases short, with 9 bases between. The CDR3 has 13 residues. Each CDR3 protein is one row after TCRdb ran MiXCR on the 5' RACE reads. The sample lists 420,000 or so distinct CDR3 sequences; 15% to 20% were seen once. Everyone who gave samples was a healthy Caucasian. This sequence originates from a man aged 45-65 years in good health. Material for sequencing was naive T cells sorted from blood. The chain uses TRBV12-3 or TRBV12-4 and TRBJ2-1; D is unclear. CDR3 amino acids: CASSLSAGNEQFF. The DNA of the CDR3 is TGTGCCAGCAGTTTAAGTGCTGGGAATGAGCAGTTCTTC.